This TCR beta chain was sequenced for a study of a mutant IDH1 vaccine in newly diagnosed glioma. The CDR3 has 12 residues. V lost 4 bases and J lost 3, with 6 bases in between. CDR1 and CDR2 (germline): MNHNS, SASEGT. This clone has more than one count but fewer than ten. What it recognizes is unknown. Indicated time point: week 11, during vaccination. Every vaccination contained 300 ug of the mutant IDH1 20-mer peptide and was paired with topical imiquimod. The study enrolled donors with new WHO grade 3 or 4 IDH1-mutant, ATRX-lost astrocytomas. Assay: immunoSEQ multiplex PCR; the TCRdb copy retains only in-frame clones and omits some. The data show around 60,000 clones, with 70% to 85% seen just once and around 8.3% held by the top ten.

This clonotype originated in a woman between 50 and 59 years old with glioma. The sequencing here drew on PBMCs, taken from a glioma patient whose treatment included an IDH1 peptide vaccine. The genes are TRBV6-1 and TRBJ1-1, with D unresolved. CDR3 loop: CASSVADTEAFF. The CDR3 nucleotides are TGTGCCAGCAGTGTCGCGGACACTGAAGCTTTCTTT.